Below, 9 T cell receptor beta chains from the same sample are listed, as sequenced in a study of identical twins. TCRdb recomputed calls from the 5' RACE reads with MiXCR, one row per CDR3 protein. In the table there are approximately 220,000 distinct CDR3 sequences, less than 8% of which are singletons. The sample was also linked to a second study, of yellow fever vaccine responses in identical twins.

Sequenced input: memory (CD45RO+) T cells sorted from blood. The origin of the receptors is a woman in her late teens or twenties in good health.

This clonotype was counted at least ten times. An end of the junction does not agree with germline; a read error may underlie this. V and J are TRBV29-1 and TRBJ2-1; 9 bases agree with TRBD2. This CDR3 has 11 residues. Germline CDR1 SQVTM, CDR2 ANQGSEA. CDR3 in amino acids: CSWETSGLLGF. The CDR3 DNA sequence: TGCAGCTGGGAGACTAGCGGCCTGTTGGGGTTC.

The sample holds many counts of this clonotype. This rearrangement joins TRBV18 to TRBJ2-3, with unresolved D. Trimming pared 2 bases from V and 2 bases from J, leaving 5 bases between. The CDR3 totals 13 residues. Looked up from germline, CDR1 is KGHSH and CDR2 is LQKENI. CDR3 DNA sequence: TGTGCCAGCTCACCAAGGGACACAGATACGCAGTATTTT. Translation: CASSPRDTDTQYF.

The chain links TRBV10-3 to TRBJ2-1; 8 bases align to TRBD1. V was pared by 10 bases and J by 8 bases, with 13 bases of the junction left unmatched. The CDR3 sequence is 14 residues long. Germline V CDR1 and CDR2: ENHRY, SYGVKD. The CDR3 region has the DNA TGTGCCACCGTGGACAGGGCGGATGGTCATGAGCAGTTCTTC. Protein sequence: CATVDRADGHEQFF.

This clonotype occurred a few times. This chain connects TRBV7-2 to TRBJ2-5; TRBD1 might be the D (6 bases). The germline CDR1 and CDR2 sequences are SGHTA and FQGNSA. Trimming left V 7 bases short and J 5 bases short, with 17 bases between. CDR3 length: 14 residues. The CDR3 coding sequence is TGTGCCAGCAACACAGGGTACTCATATGAGACCCAGTACTTC. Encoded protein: CASNTGYSYETQYF.

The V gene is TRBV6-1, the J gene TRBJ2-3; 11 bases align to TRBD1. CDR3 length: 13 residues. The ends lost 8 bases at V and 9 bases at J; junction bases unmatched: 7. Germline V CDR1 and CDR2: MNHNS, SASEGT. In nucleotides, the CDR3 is TGTGCCAGCGGACAGGGGGCTGTTAGCACGCAGTATTTT. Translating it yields CASGQGAVSTQYF.

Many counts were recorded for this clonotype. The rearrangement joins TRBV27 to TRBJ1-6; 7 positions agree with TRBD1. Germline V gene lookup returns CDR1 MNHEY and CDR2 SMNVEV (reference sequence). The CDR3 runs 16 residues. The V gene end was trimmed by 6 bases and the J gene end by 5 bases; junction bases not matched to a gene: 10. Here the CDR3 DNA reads TGTGCCAGCAGGACCATCCGGGACAGAAATAATTCACCCCTCCACTTT. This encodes CASRTIRDRNNSPLHF.

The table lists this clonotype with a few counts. The CDR3 nucleotides are TGTGCCAGCAGTGAATTGGACAGGGCGGGTTCGGCTTTCTTT. Encoded protein: CASSELDRAGSAFF. V usage is TRBV2 and J usage is TRBJ1-1; 8 nucleotides line up with TRBD1. The CDR3 is 14 amino acids. The germline gives CDR1 SNHLY, CDR2 FYNNEI. V lost 2 bases and J lost 11; bases outside the gene matches: 10.

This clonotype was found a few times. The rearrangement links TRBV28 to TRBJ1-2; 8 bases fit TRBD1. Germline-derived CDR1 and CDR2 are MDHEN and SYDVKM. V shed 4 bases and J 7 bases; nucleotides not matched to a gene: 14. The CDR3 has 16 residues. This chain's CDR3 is CASSSGWTGHGSGYTF. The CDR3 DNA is TGTGCCAGCAGTTCGGGCTGGACAGGGCATGGGTCTGGCTACACCTTC.

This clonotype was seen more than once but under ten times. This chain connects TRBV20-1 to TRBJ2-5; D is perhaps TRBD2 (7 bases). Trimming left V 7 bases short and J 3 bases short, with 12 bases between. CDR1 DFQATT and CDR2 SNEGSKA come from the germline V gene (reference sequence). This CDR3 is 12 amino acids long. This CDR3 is CSGGGREETQYF. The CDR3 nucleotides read TGCAGTGGGGGGGGCCGGGAAGAGACCCAGTACTTC.